These 10 T cell receptor beta chains originate from one sample sequenced in a study of PD-1 blockade in classical Hodgkin lymphoma. Every patient was affected by relapse after autologous stem cell transplantation, while exposure to brentuximab vedotin was not uniform. The protocol was immunoSEQ multiplex PCR, while the TCRdb copy is restricted to in-frame clones and leaves out a portion. Of roughly 60,000 clones in the sample, 85% to 90% were seen once. The sequences come from peripheral blood mononuclear cells (PBMCs), collected before the second cycle of nivolumab. The receptors stem from a human donor with classical Hodgkin lymphoma.

This chain links TRBV7-9 with TRBJ1-2; D is unresolved. The CDR3 contains 13 residues. The germline V gene has CDR1 SEHNR and CDR2 FQNEAQ (reference sequence). V gave up 3 bases and J gave up 7 bases, with 12 bases separating them. As DNA, the CDR3 is TGTGCCAGCAGCTTTAGGAGTTTCGGTGGCTACACCTTC. This translates into CASSFRSFGGYTF.

The rearrangement joins TRBV2 to TRBJ2-7; D ambiguous. CDR1 and CDR2 from the germline V gene are SNHLY and FYNNEI. Trimming stripped 7 bases from V and 0 bases from J, with 13 bases between. CDR3 length: 14 amino acids. This CDR3 is CASMPETVSYEQYF. The CDR3 DNA reads as TGTGCCAGCATGCCGGAGACGGTCTCCTACGAGCAGTACTTC.

The V call is TRBV5-1, the J call TRBJ1-1; TRBD1 might be the D (5 bases). Germline lookup yields CDR1 SGHRS and CDR2 YFSETQ. V shed 6 bases and J shed 2 bases, with 14 bases lying between them. This CDR3 contains 14 residues. CDR3 residues: CASTLGATNTEAFF. The CDR3 DNA is TGCGCCAGCACCCTAGGGGCCACTAACACTGAAGCTTTCTTT.

This rearrangement joins TRBV5-1 to TRBJ1-2; tentative D call: TRBD1 (6 bases). The germline V and J ends were trimmed by 4 bases and 4 bases, with 11 bases remaining between them. The CDR3 sequence is 13 residues long. The germline gives CDR1 SGHRS, CDR2 YFSETQ. The CDR3 region is CASSQDSTYGYTF. DNA for the CDR3: TGCGCCAGCAGCCAGGACAGCACCTATGGCTACACCTTC.

The rearrangement uses TRBV28 and TRBJ2-7; TRBD2 is a possible D gene (6 bases). The CDR3 is made up of 15 amino acids. The germline V gene has CDR1 MDHEN and CDR2 SYDVKM. Trimming stripped 5 bases from V and 0 bases from J, with 14 bases between. CDR3 protein: CASSLLAVGSYEQYF. The CDR3 bases are TGTGCCAGCAGTCTTTTAGCGGTGGGCTCCTACGAGCAGTACTTC.

V gene TRBV10-3 combines with J gene TRBJ1-6, with 10 bases lining up with TRBD1. V was pared by 6 bases and J by 9 bases, with 8 bases of the junction left unmatched. This CDR3 comprises 15 residues. Looked up from germline, CDR1 is ENHRY and CDR2 is SYGVKD. The chain's CDR3 is CAIRGQGMYGSPLHF. In DNA form, the CDR3 reads TGTGCCATCAGGGGACAGGGGATGTATGGTTCACCCCTCCACTTT.

In its sample, this clone was seen once. The chain carries TRBV30 and TRBJ1-1; D perhaps matches TRBD1 (6 bases). V was trimmed by 2 bases and J by 1 base, leaving 20 bases between them. Per germline, CDR1 GTSNPN and CDR2 SVGIG (reference sequence). CDR3 size: 17 residues. CDR3 coding DNA: TGTGCCTGGAGTACCTACCGCCTTGCGACAGGGAACACTGAAGCTTTCTTT. This translates into CAWSTYRLATGNTEAFF.

This chain links TRBV6-6 with TRBJ2-5, with a possible D match to TRBD2 (6 bases). The germline gives CDR1 MNHNY, CDR2 SVGAGI (reference sequence). This CDR3 is built from 13 residues. V gave up 6 bases and J gave up 7 bases, with 15 bases separating them. Here the CDR3 DNA reads TGTGCCAGCAGACCCGGAGGGGATTGGACCCAGTACTTC. Its protein is CASRPGGDWTQYF.

This clone was counted between two and nine times. The chain has TRBV28 and TRBJ1-2; D is unresolved. Germline V gene lookup returns CDR1 MDHEN and CDR2 SYDVKM. V was cut by 10 bases and J by 1 base, with 10 bases left in between. The CDR3 is made up of 12 amino acids. CDR3 region: CATGRINYGYTF. The DNA of the CDR3 is TGTGCCACCGGACGGATTAACTATGGCTACACCTTC.

DNA for the CDR3: TGTGCCAGCAGCCGTGGGACGGACTCTGAAGCTTTCTTT. This sequence encodes CASSRGTDSEAFF. The V and J genes are TRBV7-3 and TRBJ1-1; tentatively, D is TRBD1 (5 bases). The CDR3 is 13 residues long. Germline V lookup: CDR1 SGHTA, CDR2 FQGTGA. V lost 5 bases and J 6 bases, leaving 13 bases between the germline ends.